The entry below describes one TCR beta chain. No antigen is known for it. Treatment: approximately 11-day PBMC culture with coronavirus spike peptide pools or control peptides (ViraFEST assay). The V gene's germline CDR1 is SGHAT and CDR2 FQNNGV. V shed 7 bases and J 2 bases; nucleotides not matched to a gene: 6. The length of the CDR3 is 14 residues. The data stem from a study of vaccination and CD4 T cells after COVID-19. Researchers used the Oncomine TCR Beta short-read assay to sequence DNA from cultured CD4+ T cells. TCRdb ran MiXCR on the PCR reads and lists one entry per CDR3 protein. The table lists about 18,000 distinct CDR3 sequences, 35% to 40% of them singletons.

The receptor was isolated from a human donor who had recovered from COVID-19. The sequencing sample was made of CD4+ T cells from blood, cultured in vitro. The gene calls are TRBV11-2 and TRBJ2-3; 7 nucleotides line up with TRBD1. CDR3: CASKTGISTDTQYF. The CDR3 DNA reads TGTGCCAGCAAGACAGGGATCTCCACAGATACGCAGTATTTT.